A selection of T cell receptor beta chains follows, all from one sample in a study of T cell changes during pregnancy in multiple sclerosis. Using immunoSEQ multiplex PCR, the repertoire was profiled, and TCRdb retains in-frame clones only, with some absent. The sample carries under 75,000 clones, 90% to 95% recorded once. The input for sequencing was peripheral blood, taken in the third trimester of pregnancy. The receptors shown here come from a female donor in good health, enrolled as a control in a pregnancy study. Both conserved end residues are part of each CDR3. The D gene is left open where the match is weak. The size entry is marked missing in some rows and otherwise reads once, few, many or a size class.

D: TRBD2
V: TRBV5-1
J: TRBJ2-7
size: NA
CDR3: CASSLVSGRSYYEQYF
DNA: TGCGCCAGCAGCTTGGTTAGCGGGAGATCGTACTACGAGCAGTACTTC

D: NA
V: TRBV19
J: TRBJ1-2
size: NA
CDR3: CASSPRVSGQEYGYTF
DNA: TGTGCCAGTAGTCCAAGGGTGTCGGGACAAGAATACGGCTACACCTTC

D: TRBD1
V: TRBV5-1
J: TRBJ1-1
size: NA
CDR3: CASSFGTGGHQIANTEAFF
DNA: TGCGCCAGCAGCTTCGGGACAGGGGGCCACCAGATCGCGAACACTGAAGCTTTCTTT

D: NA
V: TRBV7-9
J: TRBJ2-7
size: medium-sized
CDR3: CASSLEPGQSYEQYF
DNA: TGTGCCAGCAGCTTAGAACCCGGACAGTCCTACGAGCAGTACTTC

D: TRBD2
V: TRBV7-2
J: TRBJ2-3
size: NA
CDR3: CASSSLAALDF
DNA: TGTGCCAGCAGCTCACTAGCGGCGCTGGATTTT

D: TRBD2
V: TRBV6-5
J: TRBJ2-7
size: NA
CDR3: CASSSGSHEQYF
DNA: TGTGCCAGCAGTAGCGGGAGCCACGAGCAGTACTTC

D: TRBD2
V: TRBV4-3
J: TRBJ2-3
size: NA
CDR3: CASSQNSGFSTDTQYF
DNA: TGCGCCAGCAGCCAAAATAGCGGGTTCAGCACAGATACGCAGTATTTT

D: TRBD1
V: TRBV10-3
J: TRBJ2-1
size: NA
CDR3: CAISESGQGAPPYNEQFF
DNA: TGTGCCATCAGTGAGTCTGGACAGGGGGCCCCTCCGTACAATGAGCAGTTCTTC

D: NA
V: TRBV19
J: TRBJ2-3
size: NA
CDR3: CASSMRAGETDTQYF
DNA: TGTGCCAGTAGTATGAGGGCAGGAGAGACAGATACGCAGTATTTT

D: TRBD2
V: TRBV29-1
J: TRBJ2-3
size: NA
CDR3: CSVGGEGSDTQYF
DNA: TGCAGCGTTGGTGGGGAGGGGTCAGATACGCAGTATTTT

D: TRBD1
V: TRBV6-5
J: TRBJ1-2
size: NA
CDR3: CASSSLPGQGRGYTF
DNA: TGTGCCAGCAGTTCCCTCCCGGGACAGGGAAGAGGCTACACCTTC

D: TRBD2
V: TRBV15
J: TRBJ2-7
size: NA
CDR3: CATSAQKSGVYEQYF
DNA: TGTGCCACCAGCGCCCAGAAGAGCGGGGTCTACGAGCAGTACTTC

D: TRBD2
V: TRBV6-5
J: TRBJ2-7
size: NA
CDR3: CASSYGFSGGRYEQYF
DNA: TGTGCCAGCAGTTACGGGTTCAGCGGGGGGCGGTACGAGCAGTACTTC

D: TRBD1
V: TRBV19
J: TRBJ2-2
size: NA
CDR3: CASRIKGAGNTGELFF
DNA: TGTGCCAGTAGGATAAAGGGGGCGGGGAACACCGGGGAGCTGTTTTTT

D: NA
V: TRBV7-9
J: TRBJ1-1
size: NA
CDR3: CASSLVGKRMTEAFF
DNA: TGTGCCAGCAGCTTAGTGGGCAAAAGAATGACTGAAGCTTTCTTT

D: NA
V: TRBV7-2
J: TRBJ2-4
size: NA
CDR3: CASSLDGNIQYF
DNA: TGTGCCAGCAGCTTAGACGGAAACATTCAGTACTTC

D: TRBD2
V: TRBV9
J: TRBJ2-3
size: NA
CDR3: CASSVETGGRDTQYF
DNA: TGTGCCAGCAGCGTAGAAACGGGAGGCAGAGATACGCAGTATTTT